The rows below give T cell receptor beta chains drawn from one sample of a study of cytomegalovirus exposure and HLA in healthy donors. The repertoire was sequenced with immunoSEQ multiplex PCR; TCRdb's copy has only in-frame clones and lacks some. Here the sample spans approximately 190,000 clones, 82% being singletons. Sequences were obtained from PBMCs. The source of these receptors is a boy younger than 10 in good health and CMV-seronegative. Both conserved end residues are part of each CDR3. Fields, in order: J gene, V gene, CDR3 length, D gene, clone size, CDR3 DNA, CDR3 protein. A D gene is named only where the DNA matches it firmly. The size entry is marked missing in some rows and otherwise reads once, few, many or a size class.

TRBJ1-2,TRBV5-4,15,-,-,TGTGCCAGCAGCTTGAAGTCCAGGACAGACTATGGCTACACCTTC,CASSLKSRTDYGYTF
TRBJ2-7,TRBV5-1,14,-,-,TGCGCCAGCAGCTATCCGGACACAACCTACGAGCAGTACTTC,CASSYPDTTYEQYF
TRBJ2-7,TRBV5-5,15,TRBD2,-,TGTGCCAGCAGCTTGGGCGGGGGGCACTCCTACGAGCAGTACTTC,CASSLGGGHSYEQYF
TRBJ1-5,TRBV6-1,15,TRBD1,-,TGTGCCAGCAGGGACAGGGGAGCTACCTTCCAGCCCCAGCATTTT,CASRDRGATFQPQHF
TRBJ2-3,TRBV6-4,19,TRBD2,-,TGTGCCAGACCCACCCGGCCGTTCTCTAGCGGCCCTAGCACAGATACGCAGTATTTT,CARPTRPFSSGPSTDTQYF
TRBJ2-5,TRBV4-3,16,TRBD2,-,TGCGCCAGCAGCCACGTCCGGGCGGGAGGACAAGAGACCCAGTACTTC,CASSHVRAGGQETQYF
TRBJ2-1,TRBV11-2,13,TRBD1,-,TGTGCCAGCAGCTCCCTGGACAGGGTGGGCAAGTTCTTC,CASSSLDRVGKFF
TRBJ1-4,TRBV7-9,12,-,-,TGTGCCAGCAGCTTCCTGAATGAAAAACTGTTTTTT,CASSFLNEKLFF
TRBJ1-5,TRBV30,14,-,-,TGTGCCTGGTCCAGTACCCTTAGCAATCAGCCCCAGCATTTT,CAWSSTLSNQPQHF
TRBJ2-5,TRBV10-3,13,-,-,TGTGCCATCAGTGACGGGTGGGTCAAGACCCAGTACTTC,CAISDGWVKTQYF
TRBJ2-5,TRBV27,14,-,few,TGTGCCAGCAGCCCAAAGCTGTACCAAGAGACCCAGTACTTC,CASSPKLYQETQYF
TRBJ2-7,TRBV9,15,-,-,TGTGCCAGCAGCGTCGATGCGGACTATAACTACGAGCAGTACTTC,CASSVDADYNYEQYF
TRBJ1-5,TRBV5-6,15,-,-,TGTGCCAGCAGCTTGAAAGACAGAGAAAATCAGCCCCAGCATTTT,CASSLKDRENQPQHF
TRBJ2-2,TRBV6-5,16,-,-,TGTGCCAGCAGTTACTCGTCAGGGAAAGGCACCGGGGAGCTGTTTTTT,CASSYSSGKGTGELFF
TRBJ2-3,TRBV5-1,15,-,-,TGCGCCAGCAGCTTGACAGGGATTAGCACAGATACGCAGTATTTT,CASSLTGISTDTQYF
TRBJ2-2,TRBV29-1,15,TRBD2,-,TGCAGCGTTGAAGCAGCGGGGGGCCCCACCGGGGAGCTGTTTTTT,CSVEAAGGPTGELFF
TRBJ1-2,TRBV14,14,TRBD1,-,TGTGCCAGCTCCTACCGGGACAGGGAGTTTGGCTACACCTTC,CASSYRDREFGYTF
TRBJ1-2,TRBV19,18,TRBD1,-,TGTGCCGGCCGAACCTCACAGGGGTCTCCGCGGGCTAACTATGGCTACACCTTC,CAGRTSQGSPRANYGYTF
TRBJ1-2,TRBV20-1,11,TRBD1,-,TGCAGTGCTACAGGGGGCGCGCGCTACACCTTC,CSATGGARYTF
TRBJ1-6,TRBV11-1,14,-,-,TGTGCCAGCAGCTTGTTGGGGCATAATTCACCCCTCCACTTT,CASSLLGHNSPLHF
TRBJ1-1,TRBV2,15,-,-,TGTGCCAGCAGCTTCCAGCCCGGGTGGGACACTGAAGCTTTCTTT,CASSFQPGWDTEAFF
TRBJ2-5,TRBV7-6,15,TRBD1,-,TGTGCCAGCACCCGGACAGGGGTTACCCAAGAGACCCAGTACTTC,CASTRTGVTQETQYF
TRBJ2-7,TRBV5-1,14,-,-,TGCGCCAGCAGCTTGGGACTACTTCTCTACGAGCAGTACTTC,CASSLGLLLYEQYF
TRBJ1-1,TRBV7-3,15,-,-,TGTGCCAGCAGCAGACTAGGGAGGGGGGACACTGAAGCTTTCTTT,CASSRLGRGDTEAFF
TRBJ2-5,TRBV29-1,15,-,-,TGCAGCCTCCCCCGGGCAGGGATGTACCAAGAGACCCAGTACTTC,CSLPRAGMYQETQYF